The 20 T cell receptor beta chains listed next were all sequenced from one sample in a study of T cell responses to AZD1222 COVID-19 vaccine. Generated by immunoSEQ multiplex PCR, the TCRdb table keeps only in-frame clones and is missing some. The sample lists under 150,000 clones; approximately 87% were seen once. The material sequenced was peripheral blood, taken 28 days after the second AZD1222 dose. These receptors originate from an adult who received the AZD1222 COVID-19 vaccine.

This clone came up once. The chain links TRBV28 to TRBJ1-5, with 9 bases identical to TRBD1. This CDR3 is built from 16 residues. With 6 bases clipped from V and 4 bases from J, the junction kept 10 bases outside the gene matches. CDR1 is MDHEN and CDR2 is SYDVKM in the germline V gene. DNA for the CDR3: TGTGCCAGCAGCCCCGGGGGACAGGGATTAAATCAGCCCCAGCATTTT. Its translation is CASSPGGQGLNQPQHF.

The V call is TRBV5-1, the J call TRBJ2-5; TRBD2 matches 8 bases. The CDR3 totals 14 residues. Germline CDR1 is SGHRS and CDR2 is YFSETQ. After removal of 6 bases from V and 1 base from J, the junction contained 5 bases not matched to a gene. CDR3: CASKPAGVQETQYF. In DNA, the CDR3 is TGCGCCAGCAAGCCAGCGGGGGTCCAAGAGACCCAGTACTTC.

This clone was detected only a few times. V and J are TRBV6-1 and TRBJ1-4; possibly TRBD1 for D (6 bases). CDR1 MNHNS and CDR2 SASEGT come from the germline V gene. The CDR3 contains 14 residues. Trimming cost V 0 bases and J 8 bases, with 10 bases left between them. In DNA form, the CDR3 reads TGTGCCAGCAGTGAAGCTGGGGGGCGGGAAAAACTGTTTTTT. Translating gives CASSEAGGREKLFF.

The chain links TRBV6-5 to TRBJ1-1; maybe TRBD1 (6 bases). Germline CDR1 MNHEY, CDR2 SVGAGI. This CDR3 comprises 13 residues. Deletions cut 4 bases from V and 7 bases from J, with 13 bases between. CDR3 coding DNA: TGTGCCAGCAGTTTATCCGGGACACTTGAAGCTTTCTTT. Translation gives CASSLSGTLEAFF.

The V call is TRBV19, the J call TRBJ1-4; D possibly corresponds to TRBD1 (6 bases). V lost 10 bases and J lost 7, with 16 bases in between. This CDR3 is 13 amino acids long. Per germline, CDR1 LNHDA and CDR2 SQIVND (reference sequence). The CDR3 here is CATRRVRGEKLFF. Written as DNA, the CDR3 is TGTGCCACCAGGCGGGTCAGGGGTGAAAAACTGTTTTTT.

This chain connects TRBV2 to TRBJ2-2; TRBD2 matches at 14 bases. The CDR3 spans 18 residues. V gave up 6 bases and J gave up 4 bases; unmatched junction bases: 10. Germline V gene lookup returns CDR1 SNHLY and CDR2 FYNNEI. CDR3 loop: CASREPGLAGGRTGELFF. The CDR3 nucleotides are TGTGCCAGCAGAGAACCCGGACTAGCGGGGGGTCGCACCGGGGAGCTGTTTTTT. Full variable domain (rest looked up from reference TRBV2 and TRBJ2-2): EPEVTQTPSHQVTQMGQEVILRCVPISNHLYFYWYRQILGQKVEFLVSFYNNEISEKSEIFDDQFSVERPDGSNFTLKIRSTKLEDSAMYFCASREPGLAGGRTGELFFGEGSRLTVL.

The chain has TRBV7-2 and TRBJ2-1; 8 nucleotides line up with TRBD2. The CDR3 length is 16 residues. CDR1 is SGHTA, CDR2 FQGNSA, per germline. Germline trimming cut 5 bases from V and 5 bases from J; bases unmatched to any gene: 11. The CDR3 protein is CASSPRAGVTNNEQFF. CDR3 coding DNA: TGTGCCAGCAGCCCGCGAGCGGGAGTAACGAACAATGAGCAGTTCTTC.

The chain is built from TRBV9 and TRBJ2-1; tentatively, D is TRBD2 (7 bases). V was trimmed by 6 bases and J by 7 bases, leaving 23 bases between them. The CDR3 loop spans 16 amino acids. CDR1 is SGDLS, CDR2 YYNGEE, per germline. The CDR3 DNA is TGTGCCAGCAACGGGGGCAGCACAGCGGGGCGGAATGAGCAGTTCTTC. This codes for CASNGGSTAGRNEQFF.

The chain couples TRBV5-4 to TRBJ2-1; D unclear. The CDR3 runs 12 residues. Germline V gene sequence: CDR1 SGHNT, CDR2 YYREEE (reference sequence). V lost 1 base to trimming and J lost 5 bases, with 4 bases between them. The CDR3 loop is CASSLMDNEQFF. The CDR3 nucleotides read TGTGCCAGCAGCTTGATGGACAATGAGCAGTTCTTC.

In the case of this clone: Because the CDR3's place on the DNA is in doubt, the DNA is left out and the CDR3 is given as listed by TCRdb. The V gene is TRBV13, the J gene TRBJ2-5; the table's D call, TRBD1, was not checked against the DNA. The CDR3 adds up to 15 amino acids, both ends counted. CDR1 and CDR2 from the germline V gene are PRHDT and FYEKMQ (reference sequence). CDR3 protein: CASSFWRGGEETQYF.

This sequence joins TRBV7-9 and TRBJ1-3, with a tentative D call TRBD1 (5 bases). This CDR3 is 14 amino acids long. Germline assignment: CDR1 SEHNR and CDR2 FQNEAQ (reference sequence). V was trimmed by 10 bases and J by 0 bases, leaving 13 bases between them. CDR3 sequence reads: CATSRGASGNTIYF. CDR3 DNA sequence: TGTGCCACCTCGAGGGGCGCCTCTGGAAACACCATATATTTT.

This sequence joins TRBV30 and TRBJ1-2, with TRBD1 matching over 8 bases. Trimming cost V 0 bases and J 0 bases; bases outside gene matches: 15. This CDR3 region has 19 residues. CDR1 and CDR2 from the germline V gene are GTSNPN and SVGIG (reference sequence). CDR3 bases: TGTGCCTGGAGTGTATTAAACAGGGGGTCACTGCTGGCTAACTATGGCTACACCTTC. Its protein is CAWSVLNRGSLLANYGYTF.

This CDR3 reads CASSHPQGNGYTF. CDR3 coding DNA: TGTGCCAGCAGCCACCCACAGGGAAATGGCTACACCTTC. V gene TRBV5-4 combines with J gene TRBJ1-2, with a weak D call TRBD1 (6 bases). V was trimmed by 4 bases and J by 6 bases, leaving 13 bases between them. This CDR3 is 13 amino acids long. CDR1 SGHNT and CDR2 YYREEE come from the germline V gene (reference sequence).

The J gene is TRBJ2-2, the V gene TRBV5-4; the D gene is possibly TRBD2 (6 bases). Trimming pared 4 bases from V and 6 bases from J, leaving 16 bases between. The CDR3 runs 15 residues. CDR1 and CDR2 from the germline V gene are SGHNT and YYREEE (reference sequence). The DNA for the CDR3 is TGTGCCAGCAGCCTCCTGTTTCGGGAGCCCGGGGAGCTGTTTTTT. This sequence encodes CASSLLFREPGELFF.

The chain recombines TRBV7-4 with TRBJ2-7; 11 bases line up with TRBD1. The CDR3 has 17 amino acids. The germline V gene has CDR1 SGHVT and CDR2 SQSDAQ. V shed 5 bases and J 4 bases; nucleotides not matched to a gene: 13. The CDR3 DNA reads as TGTGCCAGCAGCCCAAGGTGTCGGGACAGGGGGTTTTACGAGCAGTACGTC. This translates into CASSPRCRDRGFYEQYV.

V usage is TRBV28 and J usage is TRBJ1-1; D uncertain. V lost 6 bases to trimming and J lost 4 bases, with 6 bases between them. This CDR3 contains 11 residues. From germline, CDR1 is MDHEN and CDR2 SYDVKM. The CDR3 reads CASSLITEAFF. CDR3 nucleotides: TGTGCCAGCAGCCTTATCACTGAAGCTTTCTTT.

This sequence joins TRBV27 and TRBJ1-5; D might be TRBD1 (5 bases). V dropped 8 bases and J dropped 0 bases, with 17 bases sitting between them. Germline CDR1 MNHEY, CDR2 SMNVEV (reference sequence). The CDR3 is made up of 16 amino acids. CDR3 nucleotide sequence: TGTGCCAGCCACATGACCGGGGGGAATAGCAATCAGCCCCAGCATTTT. Its translation is CASHMTGGNSNQPQHF.

The CDR3 nucleotides are TGTGCCAGCAGCTTTACAGGGAGGGAAGCTTTCTTT. It is translated as CASSFTGREAFF. The chain links TRBV5-6 to TRBJ1-1; the D gene is possibly TRBD1 (6 bases). The germline V gene has CDR1 SGHDT and CDR2 YYEEEE. The CDR3 has 12 amino acids. The V gene lost 2 bases and the J gene lost 8 bases, with 10 bases spanning the gap.

This clone was observed a single time. The gene calls are TRBV6-1 and TRBJ1-4, with D perhaps matching TRBD1 (5 bases). The V gene's germline CDR1 is MNHNS and CDR2 SASEGT. The CDR3 spans 16 residues. V was pared by 1 base and J by 6 bases, with 15 bases between. CDR3 in DNA: TGTGCCAGCAGTGAAGGTCCTGGGGACGGGTATGAAAAACTGTTTTTT. This sequence encodes CASSEGPGDGYEKLFF.

The chain couples TRBV21-1 to TRBJ2-3; TRBD2 reflects the table's D call only, with no check against the DNA. TRBV21-1 is listed as a pseudogene. This CDR3 region has 16 residues. CDR3 bases: TGTGCCAGCAGCCCTTCGAAAGGAGCGGGCACAGATACGCAGTATTTT. The encoded protein is CASSPSKGAGTDTQYF.